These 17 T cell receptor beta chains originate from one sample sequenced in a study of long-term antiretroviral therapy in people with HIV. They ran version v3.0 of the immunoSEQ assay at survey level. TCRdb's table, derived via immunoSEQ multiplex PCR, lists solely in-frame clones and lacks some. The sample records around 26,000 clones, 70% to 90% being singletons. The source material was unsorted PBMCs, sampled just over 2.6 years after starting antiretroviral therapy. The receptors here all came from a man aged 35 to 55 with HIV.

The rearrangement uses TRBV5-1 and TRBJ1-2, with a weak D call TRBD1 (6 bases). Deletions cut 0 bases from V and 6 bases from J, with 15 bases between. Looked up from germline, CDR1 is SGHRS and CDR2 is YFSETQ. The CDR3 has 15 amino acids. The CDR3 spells CASSLANQGLDGYTF. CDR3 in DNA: TGCGCCAGCAGCTTGGCCAATCAGGGGCTTGATGGCTACACCTTC.

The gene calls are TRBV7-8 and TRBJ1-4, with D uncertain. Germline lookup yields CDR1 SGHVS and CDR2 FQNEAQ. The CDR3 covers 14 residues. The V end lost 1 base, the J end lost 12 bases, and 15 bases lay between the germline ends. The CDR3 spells CASSLGVTGVELFF. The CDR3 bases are TGTGCCAGCAGCTTAGGAGTAACTGGTGTGGAACTGTTTTTT.

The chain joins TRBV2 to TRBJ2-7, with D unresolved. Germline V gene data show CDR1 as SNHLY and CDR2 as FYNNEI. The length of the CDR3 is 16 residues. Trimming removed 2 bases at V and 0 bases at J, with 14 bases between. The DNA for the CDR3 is TGTGCCAGCAGTGAATTCGCGGCTACGAGCTCCTACGAGCAGTACTTC. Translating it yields CASSEFAATSSYEQYF.

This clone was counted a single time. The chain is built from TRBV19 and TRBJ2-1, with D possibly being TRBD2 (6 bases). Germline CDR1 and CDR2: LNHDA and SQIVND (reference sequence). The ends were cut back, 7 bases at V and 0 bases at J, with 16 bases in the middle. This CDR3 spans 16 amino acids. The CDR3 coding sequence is TGTGCCAGTACCCCCATATGGACTAACTCCTACAATGAGCAGTTCTTC. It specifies CASTPIWTNSYNEQFF.

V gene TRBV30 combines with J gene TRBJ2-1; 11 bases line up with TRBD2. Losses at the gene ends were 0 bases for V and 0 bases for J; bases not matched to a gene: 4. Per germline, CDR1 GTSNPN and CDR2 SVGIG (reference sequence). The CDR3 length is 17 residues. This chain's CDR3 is CAWSVLAGVSSYNEQFF. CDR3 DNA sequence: TGTGCCTGGAGTGTACTAGCGGGAGTAAGCTCCTACAATGAGCAGTTCTTC.

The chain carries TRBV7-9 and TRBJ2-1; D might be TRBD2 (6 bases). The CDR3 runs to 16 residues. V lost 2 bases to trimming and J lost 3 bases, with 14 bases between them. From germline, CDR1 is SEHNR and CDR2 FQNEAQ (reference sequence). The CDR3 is CASSLSGLTGYNEQFF. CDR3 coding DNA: TGTGCCAGCAGCTTATCCGGACTAACAGGCTACAATGAGCAGTTCTTC.

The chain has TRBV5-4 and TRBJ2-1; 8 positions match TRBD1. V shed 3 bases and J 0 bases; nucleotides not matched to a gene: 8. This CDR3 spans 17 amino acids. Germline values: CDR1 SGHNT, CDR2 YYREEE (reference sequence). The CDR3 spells CASSSYADRGSYNEQFF. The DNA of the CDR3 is TGTGCCAGCAGCTCCTACGCCGACAGGGGCTCCTACAATGAGCAGTTCTTC.

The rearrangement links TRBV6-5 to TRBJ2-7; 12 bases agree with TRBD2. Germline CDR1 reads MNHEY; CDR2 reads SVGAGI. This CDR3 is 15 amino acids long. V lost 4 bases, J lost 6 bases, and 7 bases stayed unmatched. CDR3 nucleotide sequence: TGTGCCAGCAGTTCCCGGACTAGCGGGGCCCTCGAGCAGTACTTC. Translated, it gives CASSSRTSGALEQYF.

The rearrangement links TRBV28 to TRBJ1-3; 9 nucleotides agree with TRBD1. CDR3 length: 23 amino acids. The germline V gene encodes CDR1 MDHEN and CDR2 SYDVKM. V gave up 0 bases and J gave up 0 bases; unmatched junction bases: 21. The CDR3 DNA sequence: TGTGCCAGCAGTTTATGCGAGAGTGACAGGGGGTTGATCGCCGTTGTCTCTGGAAACACCATATATTTT. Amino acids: CASSLCESDRGLIAVVSGNTIYF.

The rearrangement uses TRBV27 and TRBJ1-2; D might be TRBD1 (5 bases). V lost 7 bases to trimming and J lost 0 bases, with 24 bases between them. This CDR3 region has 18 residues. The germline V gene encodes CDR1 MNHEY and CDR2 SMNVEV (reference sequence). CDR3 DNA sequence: TGTGCCAGCACCAGAGGCCGGAGAGGGGAAGGAGCTAACTATGGCTACACCTTC. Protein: CASTRGRRGEGANYGYTF.

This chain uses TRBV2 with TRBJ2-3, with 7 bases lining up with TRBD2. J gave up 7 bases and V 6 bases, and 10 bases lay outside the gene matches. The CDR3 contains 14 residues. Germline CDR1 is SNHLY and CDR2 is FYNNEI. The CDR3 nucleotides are TGTGCCAGCAGCCCGGGGGGTCCGGGAAATACGCAGTATTTT. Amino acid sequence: CASSPGGPGNTQYF.

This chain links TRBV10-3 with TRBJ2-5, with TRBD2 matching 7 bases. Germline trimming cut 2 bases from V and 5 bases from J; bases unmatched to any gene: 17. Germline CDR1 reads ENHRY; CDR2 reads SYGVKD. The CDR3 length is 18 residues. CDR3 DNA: TGTGCCATCAGTGAGCCCCGAGGGGTAAGCGGGAATAGCGAGACCCAGTACTTC. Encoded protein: CAISEPRGVSGNSETQYF.

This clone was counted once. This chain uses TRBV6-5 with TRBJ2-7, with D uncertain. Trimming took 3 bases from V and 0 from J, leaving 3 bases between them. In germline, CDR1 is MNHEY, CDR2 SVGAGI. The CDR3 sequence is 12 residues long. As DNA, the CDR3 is TGTGCCAGCAGTTATGACTCCTACGAGCAGTACTTC. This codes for CASSYDSYEQYF.

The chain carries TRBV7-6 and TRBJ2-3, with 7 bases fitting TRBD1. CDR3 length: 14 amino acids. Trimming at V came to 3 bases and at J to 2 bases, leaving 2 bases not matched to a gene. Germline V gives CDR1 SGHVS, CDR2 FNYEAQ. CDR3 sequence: CASSLGQFTDTQYF. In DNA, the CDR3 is TGTGCCAGCAGCTTGGGACAGTTCACAGATACGCAGTATTTT.

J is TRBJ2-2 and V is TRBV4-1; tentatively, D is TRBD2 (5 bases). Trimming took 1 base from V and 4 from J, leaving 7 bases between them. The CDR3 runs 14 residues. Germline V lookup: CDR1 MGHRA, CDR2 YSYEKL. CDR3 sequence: CASSQGTRTGELFF. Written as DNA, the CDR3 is TGCGCCAGCAGCCAAGGGACTCGCACCGGGGAGCTGTTTTTT.

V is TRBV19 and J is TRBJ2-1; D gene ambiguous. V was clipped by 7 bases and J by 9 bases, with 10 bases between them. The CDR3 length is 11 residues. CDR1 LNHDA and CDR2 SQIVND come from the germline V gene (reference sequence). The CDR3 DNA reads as TGTGCCAGTACAAACGTTGGTGAGCAGTTCTTC. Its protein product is CASTNVGEQFF.

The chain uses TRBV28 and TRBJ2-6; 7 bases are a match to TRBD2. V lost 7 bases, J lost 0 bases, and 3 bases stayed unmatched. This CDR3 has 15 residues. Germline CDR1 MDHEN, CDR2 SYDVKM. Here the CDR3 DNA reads TGTGCCAGCACTAGCGGAGGCTCTGGGGCCAACGTCCTGACTTTC. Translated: CASTSGGSGANVLTF.